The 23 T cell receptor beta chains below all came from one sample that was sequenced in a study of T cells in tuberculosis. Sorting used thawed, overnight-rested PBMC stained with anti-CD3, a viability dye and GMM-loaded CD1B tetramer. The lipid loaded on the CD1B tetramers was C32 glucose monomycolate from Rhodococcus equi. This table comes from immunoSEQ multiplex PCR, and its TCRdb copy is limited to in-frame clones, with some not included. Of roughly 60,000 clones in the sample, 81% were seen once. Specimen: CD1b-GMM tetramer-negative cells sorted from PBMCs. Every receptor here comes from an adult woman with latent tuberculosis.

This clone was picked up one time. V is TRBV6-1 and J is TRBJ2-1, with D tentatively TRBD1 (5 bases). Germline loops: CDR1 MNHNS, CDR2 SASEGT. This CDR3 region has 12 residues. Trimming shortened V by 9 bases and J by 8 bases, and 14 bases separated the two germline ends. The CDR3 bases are TGTGCCAGTTCGGACATCAGCCATGAGCAGTTCTTC. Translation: CASSDISHEQFF.

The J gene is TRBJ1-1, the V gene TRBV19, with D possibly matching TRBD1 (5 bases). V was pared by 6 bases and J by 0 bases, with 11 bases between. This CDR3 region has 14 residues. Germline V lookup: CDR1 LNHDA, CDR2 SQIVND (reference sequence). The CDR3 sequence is CASSNRFMNTEAFF. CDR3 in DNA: TGTGCCAGTAGCAACAGGTTCATGAACACTGAAGCTTTCTTT.

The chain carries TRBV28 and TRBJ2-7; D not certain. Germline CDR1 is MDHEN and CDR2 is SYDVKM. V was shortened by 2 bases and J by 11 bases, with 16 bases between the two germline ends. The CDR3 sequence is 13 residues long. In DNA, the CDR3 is TGTGCCAGCAGTTTACAGAATCCCCCTTCTGAGTACTTC. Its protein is CASSLQNPPSEYF.

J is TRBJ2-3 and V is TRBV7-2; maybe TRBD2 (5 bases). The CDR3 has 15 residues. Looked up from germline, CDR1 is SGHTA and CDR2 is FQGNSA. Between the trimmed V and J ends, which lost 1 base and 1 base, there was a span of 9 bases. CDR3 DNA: TGTGCCAGCAGCTTAGGAACTAGGGGCACAGATACGCAGTATTTT. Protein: CASSLGTRGTDTQYF.

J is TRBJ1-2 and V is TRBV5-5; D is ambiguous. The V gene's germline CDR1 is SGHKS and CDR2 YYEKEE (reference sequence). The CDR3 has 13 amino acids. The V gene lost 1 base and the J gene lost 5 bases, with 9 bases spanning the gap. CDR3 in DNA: TGTGCCAGCAGCTTGCAACAGCTGTATGGCTACACCTTC. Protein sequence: CASSLQQLYGYTF.

In nucleotides, the CDR3 is TGCGCCAGCAGCTTCGACGGACTGGGCGAGCAGTACTTC. Translating gives CASSFDGLGEQYF. The chain links TRBV5-1 to TRBJ2-7, with D maybe TRBD2 (5 bases). The V end was cut by 2 bases, the J end by 6 bases, with 12 bases between. CDR1 and CDR2 from the germline V gene are SGHRS and YFSETQ. The CDR3 spans 13 residues. The whole variable domain, filled in from reference TRBV5-1 and TRBJ2-7, reads KAGVTQTPRYLIKTRGQQVTLSCSPISGHRSVSWYQQTPGQGLQFLFEYFSETQRNKGNFPGRFSGRQFSNSRSEMNVSTLELGDSALYLCASSFDGLGEQYFGPGTRLTVT.

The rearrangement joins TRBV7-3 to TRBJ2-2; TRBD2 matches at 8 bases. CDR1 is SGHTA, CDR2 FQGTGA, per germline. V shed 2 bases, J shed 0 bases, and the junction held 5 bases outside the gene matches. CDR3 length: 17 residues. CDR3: CASSLYGRASNTGELFF. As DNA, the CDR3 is TGTGCCAGCAGCTTATACGGGAGGGCCTCGAACACCGGGGAGCTGTTTTTT.

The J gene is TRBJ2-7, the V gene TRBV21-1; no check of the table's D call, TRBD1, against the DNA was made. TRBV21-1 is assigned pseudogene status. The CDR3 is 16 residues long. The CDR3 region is CASSKRGDRGTYEQYF. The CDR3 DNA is TGTGCCAGCAGCAAAAGGGGGGACAGGGGAACCTACGAGCAGTACTTC.

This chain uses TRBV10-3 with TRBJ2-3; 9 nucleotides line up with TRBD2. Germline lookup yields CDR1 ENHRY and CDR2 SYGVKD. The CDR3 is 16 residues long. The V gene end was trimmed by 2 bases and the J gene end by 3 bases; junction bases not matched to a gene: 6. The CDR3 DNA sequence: TGTGCCATCAGTGAGCCCAATAGCGGGAGTACAGATACGCAGTATTTT. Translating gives CAISEPNSGSTDTQYF.

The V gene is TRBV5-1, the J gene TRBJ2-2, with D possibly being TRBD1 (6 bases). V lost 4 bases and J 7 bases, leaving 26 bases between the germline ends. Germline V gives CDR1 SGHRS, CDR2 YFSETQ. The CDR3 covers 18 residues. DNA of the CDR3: TGCGCCAGCAGCATTGGAACAGGGTTACCCAGTCTCGGCGGGGAGCTGTTTTTT. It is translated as CASSIGTGLPSLGGELFF.

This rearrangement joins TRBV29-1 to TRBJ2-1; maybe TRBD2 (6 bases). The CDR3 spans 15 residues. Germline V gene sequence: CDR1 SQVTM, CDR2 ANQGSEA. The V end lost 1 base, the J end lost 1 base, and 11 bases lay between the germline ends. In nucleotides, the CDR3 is TGCAGCGTTGAAGGGGACCGGGGGTCCTACAATGAGCAGTTCTTC. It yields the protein CSVEGDRGSYNEQFF.

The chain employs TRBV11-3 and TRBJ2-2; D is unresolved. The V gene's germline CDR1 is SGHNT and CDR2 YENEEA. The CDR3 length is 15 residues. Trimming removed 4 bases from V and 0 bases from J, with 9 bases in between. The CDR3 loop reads CASSSMGANTGELFF. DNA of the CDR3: TGTGCCAGCAGCTCCATGGGCGCGAACACCGGGGAGCTGTTTTTT.

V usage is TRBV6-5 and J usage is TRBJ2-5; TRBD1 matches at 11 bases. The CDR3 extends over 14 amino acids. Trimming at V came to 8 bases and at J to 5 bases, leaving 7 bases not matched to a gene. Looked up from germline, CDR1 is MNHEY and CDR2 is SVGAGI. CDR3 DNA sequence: TGTGCCAGCTCCCGGGACAGGGGGGGGGAGACCCAGTACTTC. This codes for CASSRDRGGETQYF.

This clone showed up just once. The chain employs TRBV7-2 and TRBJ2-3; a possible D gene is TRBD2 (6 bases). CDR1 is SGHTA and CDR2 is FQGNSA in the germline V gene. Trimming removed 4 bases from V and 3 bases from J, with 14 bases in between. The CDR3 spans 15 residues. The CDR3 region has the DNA TGTGCCAGCAGCTATACGGTCGGGAGAACAGATACGCAGTATTTT. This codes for CASSYTVGRTDTQYF.

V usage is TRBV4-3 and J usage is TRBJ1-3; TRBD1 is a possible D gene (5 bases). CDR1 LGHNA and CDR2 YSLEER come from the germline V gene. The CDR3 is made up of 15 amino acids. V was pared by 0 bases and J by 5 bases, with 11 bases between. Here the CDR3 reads CASSQEVSGRNTIYF. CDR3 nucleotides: TGCGCCAGCAGCCAAGAGGTTTCAGGGAGAAACACCATATATTTT.

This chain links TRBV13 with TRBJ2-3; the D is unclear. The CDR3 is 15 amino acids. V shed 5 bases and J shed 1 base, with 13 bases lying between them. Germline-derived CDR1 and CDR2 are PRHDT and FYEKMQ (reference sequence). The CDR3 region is CASSPKLPGTDTQYF. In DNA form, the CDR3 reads TGTGCCAGCAGCCCTAAATTACCTGGCACAGATACGCAGTATTTT.

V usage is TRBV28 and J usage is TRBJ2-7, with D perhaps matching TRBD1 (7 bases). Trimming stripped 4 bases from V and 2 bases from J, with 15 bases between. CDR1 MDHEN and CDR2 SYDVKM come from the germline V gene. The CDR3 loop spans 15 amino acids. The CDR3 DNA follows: TGTGCCAGCAGTTGGAGGGGGCTAGGTCCCTACGAGCAGTACTTC. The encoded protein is CASSWRGLGPYEQYF.

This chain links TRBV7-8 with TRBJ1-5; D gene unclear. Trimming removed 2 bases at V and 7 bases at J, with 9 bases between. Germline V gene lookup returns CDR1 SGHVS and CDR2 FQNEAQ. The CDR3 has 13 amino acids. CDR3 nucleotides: TGTGCCAGCAGCTTAACGAGCACGCAGCCCCAGCATTTT. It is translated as CASSLTSTQPQHF.

CDR3 sequence: CASGLGGQGHEQYF. The CDR3, as DNA: TGTGCTAGTGGTTTGGGAGGACAGGGCCACGAGCAGTACTTC. The J gene is TRBJ2-7, the V gene TRBV12-5; TRBD1 matches at 8 bases. CDR3 size: 14 residues. Losses at the gene ends were 1 base for V and 5 bases for J; bases not matched to a gene: 4. Germline assignment: CDR1 LGHNT and CDR2 FRNRAP.

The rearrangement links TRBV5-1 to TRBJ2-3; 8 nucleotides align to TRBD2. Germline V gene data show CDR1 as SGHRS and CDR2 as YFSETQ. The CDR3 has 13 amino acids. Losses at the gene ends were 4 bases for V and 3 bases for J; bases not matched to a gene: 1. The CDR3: CASSREGTDTQYF. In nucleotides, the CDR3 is TGCGCCAGCAGCCGGGAGGGAACAGATACGCAGTATTTT.

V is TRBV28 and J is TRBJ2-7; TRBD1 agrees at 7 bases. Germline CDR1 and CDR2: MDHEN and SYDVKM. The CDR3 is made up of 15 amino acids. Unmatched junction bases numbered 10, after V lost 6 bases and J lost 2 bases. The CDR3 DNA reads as TGTGCCAGCAGCGGGGTAGGGACAGACGCCTACGAGCAGTACTTC. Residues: CASSGVGTDAYEQYF. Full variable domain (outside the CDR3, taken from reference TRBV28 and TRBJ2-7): DVKVTQSSRYLVKRTGEKVFLECVQDMDHENMFWYRQDPGLGLRLIYFSYDVKMKEKGDIPEGYSVSREKKERFSLILESASTNQTSMYLCASSGVGTDAYEQYFGPGTRLTVT.

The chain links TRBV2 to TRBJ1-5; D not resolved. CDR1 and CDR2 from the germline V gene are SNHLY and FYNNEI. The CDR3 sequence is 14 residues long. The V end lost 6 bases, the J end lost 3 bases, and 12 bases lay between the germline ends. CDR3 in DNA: TGTGCCAGCAGGGCAGACTTAGACAATCAGCCCCAGCATTTT. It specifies CASRADLDNQPQHF.

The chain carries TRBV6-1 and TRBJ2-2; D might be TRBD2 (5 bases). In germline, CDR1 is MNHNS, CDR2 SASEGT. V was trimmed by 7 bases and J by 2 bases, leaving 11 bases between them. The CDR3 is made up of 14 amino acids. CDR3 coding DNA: TGTGCCAGCATGAGGACTTTAAACACCGGGGAGCTGTTTTTT. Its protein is CASMRTLNTGELFF.